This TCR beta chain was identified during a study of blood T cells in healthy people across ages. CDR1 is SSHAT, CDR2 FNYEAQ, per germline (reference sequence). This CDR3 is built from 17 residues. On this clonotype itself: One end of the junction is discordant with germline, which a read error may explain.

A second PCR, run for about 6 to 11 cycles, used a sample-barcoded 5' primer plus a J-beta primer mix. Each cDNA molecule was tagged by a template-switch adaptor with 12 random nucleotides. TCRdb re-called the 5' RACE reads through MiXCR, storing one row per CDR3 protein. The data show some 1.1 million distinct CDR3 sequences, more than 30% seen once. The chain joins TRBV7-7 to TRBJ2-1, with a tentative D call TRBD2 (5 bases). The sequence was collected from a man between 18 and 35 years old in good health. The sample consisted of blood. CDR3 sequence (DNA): TGTGCTAGCAGCTTAGTCTATCCTAGCAGAGCCTACAATGAGCAGTTCTTC. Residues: CASSLVYPSRAYNEQFF.